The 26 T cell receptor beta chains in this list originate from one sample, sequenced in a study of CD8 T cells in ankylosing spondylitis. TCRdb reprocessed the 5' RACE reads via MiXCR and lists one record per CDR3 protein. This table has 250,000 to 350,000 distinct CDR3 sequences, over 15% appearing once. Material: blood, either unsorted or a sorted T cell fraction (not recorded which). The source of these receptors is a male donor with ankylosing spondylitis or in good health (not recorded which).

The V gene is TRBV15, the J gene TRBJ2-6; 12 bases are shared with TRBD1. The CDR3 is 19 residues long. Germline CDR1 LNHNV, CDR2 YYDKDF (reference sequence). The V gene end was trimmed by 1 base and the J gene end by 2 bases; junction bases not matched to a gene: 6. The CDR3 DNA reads TGTGCCACCAGCAGAGGGGGGGGACAGGGGGCAACTGGGGCCAACGTCCTGACTTTC. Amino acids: CATSRGGGQGATGANVLTF.

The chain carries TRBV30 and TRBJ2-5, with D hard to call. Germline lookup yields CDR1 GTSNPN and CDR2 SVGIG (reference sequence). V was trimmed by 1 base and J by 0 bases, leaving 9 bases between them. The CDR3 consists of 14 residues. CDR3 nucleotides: TGTGCCTGGAGTGACCTTCCTAACCAAGAGACCCAGTACTTC. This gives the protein CAWSDLPNQETQYF.

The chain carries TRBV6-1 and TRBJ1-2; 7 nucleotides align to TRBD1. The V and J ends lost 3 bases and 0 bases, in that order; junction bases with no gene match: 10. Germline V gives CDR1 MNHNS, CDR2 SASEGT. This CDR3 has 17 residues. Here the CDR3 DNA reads TGTGCCAGCAGTGAGGGCCCTGACAGGGCCACTAACTATGGCTACACCTTC. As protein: CASSEGPDRATNYGYTF.

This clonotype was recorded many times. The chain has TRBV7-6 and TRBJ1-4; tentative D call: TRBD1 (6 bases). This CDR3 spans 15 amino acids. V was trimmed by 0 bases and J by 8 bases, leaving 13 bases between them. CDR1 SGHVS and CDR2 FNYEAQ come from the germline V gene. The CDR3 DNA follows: TGTGCCAGCAGCTTAGCCCAGGGGTCGGGAGAAAAACTGTTTTTT. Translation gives CASSLAQGSGEKLFF.

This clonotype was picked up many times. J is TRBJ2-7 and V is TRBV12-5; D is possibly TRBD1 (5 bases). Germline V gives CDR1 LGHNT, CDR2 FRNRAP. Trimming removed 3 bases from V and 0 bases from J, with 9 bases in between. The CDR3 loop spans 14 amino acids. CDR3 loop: CASGFPGNSYEQYV. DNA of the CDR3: TGTGCTAGTGGTTTCCCAGGGAACTCCTACGAGCAGTACGTC.

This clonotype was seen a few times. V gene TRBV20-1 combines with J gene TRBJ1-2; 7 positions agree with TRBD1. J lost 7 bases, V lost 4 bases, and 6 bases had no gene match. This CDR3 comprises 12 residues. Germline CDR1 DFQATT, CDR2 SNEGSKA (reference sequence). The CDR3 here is CSATDRVGGYTF. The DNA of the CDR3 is TGCAGTGCTACCGACAGGGTCGGTGGCTACACCTTC.

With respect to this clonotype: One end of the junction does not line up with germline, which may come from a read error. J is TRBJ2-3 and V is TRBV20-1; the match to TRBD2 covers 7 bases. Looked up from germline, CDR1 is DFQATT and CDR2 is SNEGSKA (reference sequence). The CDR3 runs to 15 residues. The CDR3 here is CSARKLSGSADTRYF. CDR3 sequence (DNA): TGCAGTGCTAGAAAACTTAGCGGGTCCGCAGATACGCGGTATTTT.

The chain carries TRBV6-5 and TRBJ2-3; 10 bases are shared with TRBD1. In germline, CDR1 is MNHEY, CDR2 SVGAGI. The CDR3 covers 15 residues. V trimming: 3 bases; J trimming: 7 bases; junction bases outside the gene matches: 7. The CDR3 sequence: CASSYFGQGENTQYF. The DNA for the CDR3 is TGTGCCAGCAGTTATTTTGGACAGGGGGAAAATACGCAGTATTTT.

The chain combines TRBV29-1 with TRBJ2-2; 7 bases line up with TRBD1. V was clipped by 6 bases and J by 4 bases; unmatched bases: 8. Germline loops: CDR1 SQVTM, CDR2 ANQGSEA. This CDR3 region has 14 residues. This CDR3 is CSVRQGSLTGELFF. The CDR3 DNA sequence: TGCAGCGTCCGACAGGGTAGCCTCACCGGGGAGCTGTTTTTT.

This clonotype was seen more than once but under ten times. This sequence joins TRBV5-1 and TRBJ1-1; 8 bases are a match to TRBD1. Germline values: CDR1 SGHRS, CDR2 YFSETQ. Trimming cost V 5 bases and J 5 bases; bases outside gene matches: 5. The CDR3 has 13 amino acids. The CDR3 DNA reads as TGCGCCAGCAGACCAGGGGGCGAGACTGAAGCTTTCTTT. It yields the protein CASRPGGETEAFF.

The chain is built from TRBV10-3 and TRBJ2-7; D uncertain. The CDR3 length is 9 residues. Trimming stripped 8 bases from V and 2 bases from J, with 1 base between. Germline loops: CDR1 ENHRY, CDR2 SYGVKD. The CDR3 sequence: CAIPYEQYV. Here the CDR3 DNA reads TGTGCCATCCCCTACGAGCAGTACGTC.

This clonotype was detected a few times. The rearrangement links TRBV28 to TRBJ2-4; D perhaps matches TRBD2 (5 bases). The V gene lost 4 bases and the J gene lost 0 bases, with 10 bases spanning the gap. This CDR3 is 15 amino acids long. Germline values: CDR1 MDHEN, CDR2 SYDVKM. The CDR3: CASSSPGGAKNIQYF. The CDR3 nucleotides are TGTGCCAGCAGTTCCCCAGGAGGAGCCAAAAACATTCAGTACTTC.

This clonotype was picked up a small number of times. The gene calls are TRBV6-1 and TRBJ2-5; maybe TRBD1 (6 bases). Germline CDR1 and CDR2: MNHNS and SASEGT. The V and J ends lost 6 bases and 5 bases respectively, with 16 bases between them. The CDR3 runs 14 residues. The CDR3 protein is CASSPETGWETQYF. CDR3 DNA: TGTGCCAGCAGCCCAGAGACAGGTTGGGAGACCCAGTACTTC.

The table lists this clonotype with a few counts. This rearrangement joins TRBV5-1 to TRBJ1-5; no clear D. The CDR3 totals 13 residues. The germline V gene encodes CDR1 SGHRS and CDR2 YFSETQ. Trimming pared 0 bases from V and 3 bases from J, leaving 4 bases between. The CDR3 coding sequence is TGCGCCAGCAGCTTGGGATACAATCAGCCCCAGCATTTT. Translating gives CASSLGYNQPQHF.

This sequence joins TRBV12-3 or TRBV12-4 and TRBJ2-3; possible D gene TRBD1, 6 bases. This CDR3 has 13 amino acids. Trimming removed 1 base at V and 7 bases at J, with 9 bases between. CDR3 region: CASSLDTGYTQYF. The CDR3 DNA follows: TGTGCCAGCAGTTTAGACACAGGGTATACGCAGTATTTT.

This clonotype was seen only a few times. CDR3 in amino acids: CASSSRLDSTQYF. The CDR3 DNA reads TGCGCCAGCAGCTCCCGACTAGACTCTACGCAGTATTTT. The chain couples TRBV5-1 to TRBJ2-3, with D possibly being TRBD2 (6 bases). The ends were cut back, 3 bases at V and 8 bases at J, with 13 bases in the middle. The germline V gene encodes CDR1 SGHRS and CDR2 YFSETQ. CDR3 length equals 13 residues.

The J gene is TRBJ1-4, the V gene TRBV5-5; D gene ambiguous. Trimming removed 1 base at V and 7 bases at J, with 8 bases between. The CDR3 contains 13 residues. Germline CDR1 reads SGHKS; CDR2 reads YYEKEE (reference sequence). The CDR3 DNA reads TGTGCCAGCAGCTTGTATACGACTGAAAAACTGTTTTTT. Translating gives CASSLYTTEKLFF.

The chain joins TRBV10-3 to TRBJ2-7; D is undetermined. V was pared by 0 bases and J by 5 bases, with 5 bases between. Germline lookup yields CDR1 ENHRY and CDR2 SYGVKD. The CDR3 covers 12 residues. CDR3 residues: CAISESTDEQYV. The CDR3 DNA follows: TGTGCCATCAGTGAGTCGACCGACGAGCAGTACGTC.

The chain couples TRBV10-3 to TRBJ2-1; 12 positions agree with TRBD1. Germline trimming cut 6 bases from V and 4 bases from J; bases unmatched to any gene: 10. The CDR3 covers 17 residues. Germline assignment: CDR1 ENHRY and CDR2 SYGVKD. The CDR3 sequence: CAISGLGQGAGYNEQFF. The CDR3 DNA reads TGTGCCATCAGCGGGCTGGGACAGGGGGCCGGTTACAATGAGCAGTTCTTC.

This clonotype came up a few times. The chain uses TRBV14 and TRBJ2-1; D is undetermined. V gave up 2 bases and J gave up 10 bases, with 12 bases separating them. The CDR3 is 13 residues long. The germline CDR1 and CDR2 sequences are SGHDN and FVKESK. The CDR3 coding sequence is TGTGCCAGCAGCCAACTAGGACCCCCCGAGCAGTTCTTC. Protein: CASSQLGPPEQFF. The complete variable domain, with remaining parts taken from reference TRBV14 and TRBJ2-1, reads EAGVTQFPSHSVIEKGQTVTLRCDPISGHDNLYWYRRVMGKEIKFLLHFVKESKQDESGMPNNRFLAERTGGTYSTLKVQPAELEDSGVYFCASSQLGPPEQFFGPGTRLTVL.

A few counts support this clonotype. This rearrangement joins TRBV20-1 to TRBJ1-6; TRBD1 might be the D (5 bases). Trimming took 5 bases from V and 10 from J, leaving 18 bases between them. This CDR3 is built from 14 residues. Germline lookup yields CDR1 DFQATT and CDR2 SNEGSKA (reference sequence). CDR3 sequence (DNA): TGCAGTGCTGCGGTGGGACTGTCGTTCTCACCCCTCCACTTT. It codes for CSAAVGLSFSPLHF.

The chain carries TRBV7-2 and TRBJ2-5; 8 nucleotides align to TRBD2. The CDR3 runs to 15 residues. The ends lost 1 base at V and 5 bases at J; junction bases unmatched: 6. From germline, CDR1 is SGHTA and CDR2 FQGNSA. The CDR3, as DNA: TGTGCCAGCAGCTTAGTCGGGGGGGATTCGGAGACCCAGTACTTC. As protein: CASSLVGGDSETQYF.

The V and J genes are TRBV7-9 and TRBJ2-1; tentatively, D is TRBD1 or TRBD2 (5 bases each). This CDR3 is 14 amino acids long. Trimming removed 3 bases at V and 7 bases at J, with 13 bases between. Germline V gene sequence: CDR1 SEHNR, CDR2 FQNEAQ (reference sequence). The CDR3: CASSFLGEHNEQFF. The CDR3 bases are TGTGCCAGCAGCTTCTTGGGGGAGCATAATGAGCAGTTCTTC.

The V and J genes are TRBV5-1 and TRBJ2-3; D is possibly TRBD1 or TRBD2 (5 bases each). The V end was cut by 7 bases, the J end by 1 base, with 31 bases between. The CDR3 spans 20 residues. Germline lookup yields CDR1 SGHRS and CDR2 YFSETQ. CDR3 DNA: TGCGCCAGCGCTGCCTTAAGCCGAGGACTGCACGGACAAGGCACAGATACGCAGTATTTT. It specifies CASAALSRGLHGQGTDTQYF.

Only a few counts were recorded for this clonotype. CDR3 amino acids: CASSQGTRTNEQFF. The CDR3, as DNA: TGTGCCAGCAGCCAAGGGACTAGGACCAATGAGCAGTTCTTC. The V call is TRBV3-1, the J call TRBJ2-1; 7 bases are a match to TRBD2. The CDR3 extends over 14 amino acids. The trim removed 1 base at V and 6 bases at J, leaving 3 bases unmatched. From germline, CDR1 is LGHDT and CDR2 YNNKEL (reference sequence).

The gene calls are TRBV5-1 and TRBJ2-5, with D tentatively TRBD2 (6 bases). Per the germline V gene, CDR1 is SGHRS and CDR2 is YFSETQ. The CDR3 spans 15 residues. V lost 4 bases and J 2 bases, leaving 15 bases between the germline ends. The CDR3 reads CASSGGSGLQETQYF. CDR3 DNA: TGCGCCAGCAGCGGGGGTAGCGGACTACAAGAGACCCAGTACTTC.